This TCR beta chain derives from a study of CD8 T cells in Susac syndrome. Trimming removed 3 bases from V and 2 bases from J; junction bases left unmatched: 11. Per the germline V gene, CDR1 is LGHNA and CDR2 is YSLEER. The CDR3 length is 17 residues. Reverse transcription of about 0.5 to 1 ug RNA used random hexamers. A multiplex approach, immunoSEQ multiplex PCR, amplified TCR beta CDR3 across 54 Vbeta and 13 Jbeta. TCRdb re-derived calls from the immunoSEQ multiplex PCR reads in MiXCR, one entry per CDR3 protein. The sample includes over 300,000 distinct CDR3 sequences, 92% of them seen just once. Blood CD8+ and CD4+ T cells underwent high-throughput TCR beta sequencing. The patients who served as multiple sclerosis controls were treatment-naive and had stable or active relapsing-remitting disease that fulfilled the revised McDonald criteria. Purification of the CD8+ and CD4+ T cells relied on negative isolation, and TEMRA cells underwent FACS enrichment.

The sequencing sample was made of CD4+ T cells from PBMCs. This rearrangement joins TRBV4-3 to TRBJ1-2, with TRBD1 matching over 8 bases. The sequence came from a human donor with multiple sclerosis. The CDR3 sequence: CASSQLRGQFPNYGYTF. The CDR3 DNA follows: TGCGCCAGCAGCCAGCTCAGGGGGCAGTTCCCCAACTATGGCTACACCTTC.